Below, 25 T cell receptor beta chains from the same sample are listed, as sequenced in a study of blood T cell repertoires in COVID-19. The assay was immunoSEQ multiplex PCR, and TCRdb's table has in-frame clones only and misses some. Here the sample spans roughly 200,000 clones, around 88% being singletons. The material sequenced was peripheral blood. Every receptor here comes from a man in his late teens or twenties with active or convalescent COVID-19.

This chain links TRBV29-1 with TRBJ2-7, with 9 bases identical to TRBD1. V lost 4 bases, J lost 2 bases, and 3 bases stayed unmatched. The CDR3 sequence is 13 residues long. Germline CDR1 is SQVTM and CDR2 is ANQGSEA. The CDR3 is CSVGQGGAYEQYF. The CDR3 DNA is TGCAGCGTTGGACAGGGGGGCGCCTACGAGCAGTACTTC.

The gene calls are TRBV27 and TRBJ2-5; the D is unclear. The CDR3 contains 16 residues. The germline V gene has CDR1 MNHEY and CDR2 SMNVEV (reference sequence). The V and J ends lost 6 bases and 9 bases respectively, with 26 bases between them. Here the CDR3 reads CASSWRSDGPGSAQYF. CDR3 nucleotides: TGTGCCAGCAGCTGGCGCTCCGACGGCCCAGGATCGGCCCAGTACTTC.

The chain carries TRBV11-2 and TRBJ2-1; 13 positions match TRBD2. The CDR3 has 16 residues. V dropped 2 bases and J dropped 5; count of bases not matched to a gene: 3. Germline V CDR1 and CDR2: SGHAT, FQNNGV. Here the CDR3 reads CASSLHGTSGNNEQFF. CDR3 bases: TGTGCCAGCAGCTTACACGGGACTAGCGGGAACAATGAGCAGTTCTTC.

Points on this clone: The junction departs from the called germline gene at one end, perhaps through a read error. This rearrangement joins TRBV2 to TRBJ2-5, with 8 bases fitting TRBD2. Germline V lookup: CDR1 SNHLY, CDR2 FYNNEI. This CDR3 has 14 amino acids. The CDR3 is CASRDGGAVEAQYF. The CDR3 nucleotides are TGTGCCAGCAGGGACGGGGGGGCGGTAGAGGCCCAGTACTTC. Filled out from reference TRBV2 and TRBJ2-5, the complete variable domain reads EPEVTQTPSHQVTQMGQEVILRCVPISNHLYFYWYRQILGQKVEFLVSFYNNEISEKSEIFDDQFSVERPDGSNFTLKIRSTKLEDSAMYFCASRDGGAVEAQYFGPGTRLLVL.

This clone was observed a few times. DNA for the CDR3: TGTGCCAGCAGTTATCAGGGGGACACTGAAGCTTTCTTT. Encoded protein: CASSYQGDTEAFF. This chain joins TRBV6-2 or TRBV6-3 and TRBJ1-1, with 7 bases lining up with TRBD1. Unmatched junction bases numbered 1, after V lost 3 bases and J lost 3 bases. Germline values: CDR1 MNHEY, CDR2 SVGEGT. This CDR3 is 13 amino acids long.

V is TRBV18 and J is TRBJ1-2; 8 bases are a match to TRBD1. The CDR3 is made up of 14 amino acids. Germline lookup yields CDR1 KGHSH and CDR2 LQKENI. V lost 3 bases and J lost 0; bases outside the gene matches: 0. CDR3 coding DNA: TGTGCCAGCTCACCGGACAGGGCTAACTATGGCTACACCTTC. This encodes CASSPDRANYGYTF.

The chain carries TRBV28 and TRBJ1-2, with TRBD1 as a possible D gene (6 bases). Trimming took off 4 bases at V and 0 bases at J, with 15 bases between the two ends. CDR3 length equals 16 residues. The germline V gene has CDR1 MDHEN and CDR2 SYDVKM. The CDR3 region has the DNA TGTGCCAGCAGTTCCATTCACAGGGAGACTAACTATGGCTACACCTTC. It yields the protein CASSSIHRETNYGYTF.

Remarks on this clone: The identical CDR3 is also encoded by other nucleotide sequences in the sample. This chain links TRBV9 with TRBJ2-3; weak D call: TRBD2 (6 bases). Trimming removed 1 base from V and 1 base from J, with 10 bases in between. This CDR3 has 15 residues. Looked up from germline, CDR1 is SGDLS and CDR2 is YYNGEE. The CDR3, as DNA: TGTGCCAGCAGCGTAAGCGGGTCTCGCACAGATACGCAGTATTTT. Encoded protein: CASSVSGSRTDTQYF. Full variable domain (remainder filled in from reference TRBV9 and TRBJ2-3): DSGVTQTPKHLITATGQRVTLRCSPRSGDLSVYWYQQSLDQGLQFLIQYYNGEERAKGNILERFSAQQFPDLHSELNLSSLELGDSALYFCASSVSGSRTDTQYFGPGTRLTVL.

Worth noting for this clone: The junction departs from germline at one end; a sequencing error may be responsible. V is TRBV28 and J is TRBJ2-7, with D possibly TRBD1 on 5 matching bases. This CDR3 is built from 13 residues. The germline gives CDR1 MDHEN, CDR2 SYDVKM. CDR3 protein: CASSLFMKGEQYF. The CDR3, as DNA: TGTGCCAGCAGCTTATTCATGAAGGGGGAGCAGTACTTC.

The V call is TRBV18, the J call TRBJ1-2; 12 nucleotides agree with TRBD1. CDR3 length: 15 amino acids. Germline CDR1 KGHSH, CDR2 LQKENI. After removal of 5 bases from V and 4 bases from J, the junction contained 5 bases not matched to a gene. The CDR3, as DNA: TGTGCCAGCTCAACCGGGACAGGGGGCTTCTATGGCTACACCTTC. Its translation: CASSTGTGGFYGYTF.

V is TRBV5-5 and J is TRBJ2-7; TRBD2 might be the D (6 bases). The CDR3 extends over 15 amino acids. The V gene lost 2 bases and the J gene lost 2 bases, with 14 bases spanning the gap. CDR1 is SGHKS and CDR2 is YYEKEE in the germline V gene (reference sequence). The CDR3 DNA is TGTGCCAGCAGCTTTTTTTTCCCTAGCGCCTACGAGCAGTACTTC. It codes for CASSFFFPSAYEQYF.

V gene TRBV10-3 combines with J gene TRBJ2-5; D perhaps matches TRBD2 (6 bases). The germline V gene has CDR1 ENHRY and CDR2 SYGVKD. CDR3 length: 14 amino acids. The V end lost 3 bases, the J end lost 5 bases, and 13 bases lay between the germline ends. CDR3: CAISEWGTGETQYF. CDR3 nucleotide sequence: TGTGCCATCAGTGAATGGGGGACTGGGGAGACCCAGTACTTC.

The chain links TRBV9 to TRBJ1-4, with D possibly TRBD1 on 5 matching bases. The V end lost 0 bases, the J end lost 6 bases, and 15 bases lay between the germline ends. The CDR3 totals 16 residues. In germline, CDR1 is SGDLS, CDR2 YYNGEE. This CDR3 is CASSVAIGTGDEKLFF. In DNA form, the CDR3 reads TGTGCCAGCAGCGTAGCTATCGGGACGGGAGATGAAAAACTGTTTTTT.

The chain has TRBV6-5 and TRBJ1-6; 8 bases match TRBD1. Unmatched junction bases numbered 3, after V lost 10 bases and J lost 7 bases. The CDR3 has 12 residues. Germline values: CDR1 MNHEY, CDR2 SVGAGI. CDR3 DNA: TGTGCCACCGGACAGGGCAATTCACCCCTCCACTTT. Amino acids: CATGQGNSPLHF.

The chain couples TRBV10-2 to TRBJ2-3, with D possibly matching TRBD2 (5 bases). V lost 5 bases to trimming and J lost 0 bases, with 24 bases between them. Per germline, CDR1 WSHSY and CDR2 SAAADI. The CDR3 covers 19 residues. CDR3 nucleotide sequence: TGCGCCAGCAGTCTCACTCCCGGGAAACACAGCTCTAGCACAGATACGCAGTATTTT. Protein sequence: CASSLTPGKHSSSTDTQYF.

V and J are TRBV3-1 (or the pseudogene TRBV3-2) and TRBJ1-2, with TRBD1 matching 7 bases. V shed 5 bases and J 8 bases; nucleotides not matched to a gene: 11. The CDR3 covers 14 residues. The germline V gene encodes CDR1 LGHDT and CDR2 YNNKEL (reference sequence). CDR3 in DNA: TGTGCCAGCAGCGAACCGTCGACAGGGCAAGGCTACACCTTC. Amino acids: CASSEPSTGQGYTF.

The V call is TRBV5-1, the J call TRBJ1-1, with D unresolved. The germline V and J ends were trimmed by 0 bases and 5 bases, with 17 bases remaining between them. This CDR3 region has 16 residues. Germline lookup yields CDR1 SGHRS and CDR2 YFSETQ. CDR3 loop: CASSLASEAPGTEAFF. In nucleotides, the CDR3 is TGCGCCAGCAGCTTGGCTTCGGAGGCCCCGGGGACTGAAGCTTTCTTT.

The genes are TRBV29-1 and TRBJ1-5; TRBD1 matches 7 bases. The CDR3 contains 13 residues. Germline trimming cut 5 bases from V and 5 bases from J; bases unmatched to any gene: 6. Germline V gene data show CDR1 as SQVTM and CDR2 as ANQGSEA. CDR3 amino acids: CSVTAGGDQPQHF. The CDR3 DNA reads TGCAGCGTTACGGCAGGGGGTGATCAGCCCCAGCATTTT.

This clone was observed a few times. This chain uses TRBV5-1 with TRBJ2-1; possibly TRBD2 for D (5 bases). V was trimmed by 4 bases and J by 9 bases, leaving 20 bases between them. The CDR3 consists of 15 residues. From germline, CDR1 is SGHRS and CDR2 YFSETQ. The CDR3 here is CASSRAGSLEGEQFF. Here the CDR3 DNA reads TGCGCCAGCAGCAGGGCGGGCTCTCTAGAAGGTGAGCAGTTCTTC.

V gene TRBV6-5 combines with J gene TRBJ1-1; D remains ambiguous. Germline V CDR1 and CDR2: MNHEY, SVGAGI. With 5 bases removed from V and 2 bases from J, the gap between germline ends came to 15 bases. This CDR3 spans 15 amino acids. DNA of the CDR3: TGTGCCAGCAGTCTCCCACCGAGCCAAAACACTGAAGCTTTCTTT. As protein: CASSLPPSQNTEAFF.

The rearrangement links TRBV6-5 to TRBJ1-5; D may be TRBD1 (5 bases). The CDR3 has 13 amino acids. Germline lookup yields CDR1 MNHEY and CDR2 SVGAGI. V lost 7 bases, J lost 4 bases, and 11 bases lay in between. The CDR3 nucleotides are TGTGCCAGCACCATGGGGGGGAATCAGCCCCAGCATTTT. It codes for CASTMGGNQPQHF.

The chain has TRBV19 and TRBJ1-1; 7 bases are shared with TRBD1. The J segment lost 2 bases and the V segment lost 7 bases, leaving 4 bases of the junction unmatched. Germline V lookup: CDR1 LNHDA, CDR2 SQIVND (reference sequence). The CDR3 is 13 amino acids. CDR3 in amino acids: CASTHRGNTEAFF. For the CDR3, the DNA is TGTGCCAGTACCCACAGGGGCAACACTGAAGCTTTCTTT. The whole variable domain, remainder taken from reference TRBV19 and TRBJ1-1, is DGGITQSPKYLFRKEGQNVTLSCEQNLNHDAMYWYRQDPGQGLRLIYYSQIVNDFQKGDIAEGYSVSREKKESFPLTVTSAQKNPTAFYLCASTHRGNTEAFFGQGTRLTVV.

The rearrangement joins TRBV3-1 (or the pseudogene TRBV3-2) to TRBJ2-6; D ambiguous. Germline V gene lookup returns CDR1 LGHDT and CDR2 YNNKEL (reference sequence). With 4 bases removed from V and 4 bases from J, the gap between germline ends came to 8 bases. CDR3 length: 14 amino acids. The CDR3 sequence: CASSPPGGANVLTF. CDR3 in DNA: TGTGCCAGCAGCCCCCCAGGCGGGGCCAACGTCCTGACTTTC.

Here the CDR3 DNA reads TGTGCCAGCCTTAACAGGGCGGATGGCTACACCTTC. It is translated as CASLNRADGYTF. The chain links TRBV25-1 to TRBJ1-2; possible D gene TRBD1, 6 bases. This CDR3 region has 12 residues. Per germline, CDR1 MGHDK and CDR2 SYGVNS. Deletions cut 8 bases from V and 6 bases from J, with 13 bases between.

CDR3 sequence reads: CASSDGAARYGYTF. The CDR3 nucleotides read TGTGCCAGCAGTGATGGGGCAGCACGGTATGGCTACACCTTC. This chain uses TRBV2 with TRBJ1-2; possibly TRBD1 for D (5 bases). In germline, CDR1 is SNHLY, CDR2 FYNNEI. Trimming removed 3 bases at V and 5 bases at J, with 13 bases between. CDR3 length: 14 residues.